This T cell receptor (beta chain) is drawn from a study of T cell responses to AZD1222 COVID-19 vaccine. At the level of the study: Pooled samples include second doses given at about 4 or 12 weeks.

CDR3 length: 14 amino acids. The germline CDR1 and CDR2 sequences are SEHNR and FQNEAQ (reference sequence). Trimming took 5 bases from V and 2 from J, leaving 12 bases between them. Study outcomes and limitations: The donor group comprised mostly white British people and more females; the analysis possibly underestimated clonal diversity.

The data were produced by immunoSEQ multiplex PCR, yet TCRdb's version contains in-frame clones alone and is incomplete. The data contain more than 250,000 clones, 90% to 95% of them singletons. Details on this clone: Its antigen remains unknown.

The chain uses TRBV7-9 and TRBJ1-1, with a tentative D call TRBD1 (6 bases). The source is an adult in good health. Here the sequenced sample was peripheral blood, taken on day 0 of AZD1222 vaccination. The chain's CDR3 is CASSLLRGNTEAFF. DNA of the CDR3: TGTGCCAGCAGCCTTCTCAGGGGTAACACTGAAGCTTTCTTT.